This TCR beta chain was captured by sequencing in a study of blood T cell repertoires in COVID-19 (TCRdb year 2020). Some background on the complete study: Samples from collaborators originated in the United States, Italy and Spain and spanned both the acute and convalescent phases of COVID-19. The repertoires were released in a freely available public database intended as a resource for research on the immune response to SARS-CoV-2. Sample metadata almost always included a de-identified subject ID, COVID-19 status, age in years and sex. Subjects who had been exposed to COVID-19, were actively infected with it, or had recovered from it provided the deeply sampled blood TCRbeta repertoires that made up the dataset. The samples were drawn from the first 160 participants of the ongoing ImmuneRACE study and from 950 to 1,500 subjects provided by 6 global collaborators. The prospective study material was composed of cDNA or gDNA derived from T cells, B-cell-depleted T cells, or PBMCs. HLA class I and class II types, where available, came from metadata supplied by the sample provider rather than from assay-based typing. Points the paper makes about the study in general: The quantity of clinical and demographic metadata differed by source and by participant and was supplied without curation.

Regarding this clone: Its antigen is currently not known. No qualities accompany the bases; no much larger clone lies one base away.

Participants in the prospective study were aged roughly 18 to 100 years, lived in under 30 United States geographic areas, and enrolled through a virtual design. Cohort assignment in the prospective study relied on participant-reported clinical history from a screening survey and a study questionnaire. In the prospective study, whole blood, serum and a nasopharyngeal or oropharyngeal swab were collected from each participant by mobile phlebotomists. Over an approximately 2-month period, participants in the prospective study had the option of providing additional blood draws and questionnaires. Blood samples from the prospective study were shipped frozen or at room temperature prior to DNA extraction. TCRbeta CDR3 regions were amplified from genomic DNA by means of the immunoSEQ Assay, a bias-controlled multiplex PCR. From the authors' description of their analysis: The number of nucleated cells in each sample was estimated by amplification of reference gene primers within the assay. Sequence reads were collapsed and filtered to measure the absolute abundance of every unique TCRbeta CDR3 rearrangement. Productive Simpson clonality was computed per sample as the square root of Simpson's diversity index over productive rearrangements. TCRdb mirrors the immuneACCESS table, restricted to in-frame sequences. Some clones are absent from its copies; in checked studies, under half trace to an unresolved V gene, and the reason for the others is unknown. The V and J calls and clone size are taken from that table; D and trimming were inferred from the DNA. Counted in this sample were about 240,000 clones; approximately 86% of them appeared once. The ten largest clones take up 3.3% of the sample.

Spanning cysteine to phenylalanine, the CDR3 consists of 17 amino acids. Only the CDR3 part of the read is kept: 51 bases, read in frame from the first base. Per the germline V gene, ENHRY is the CDR1 and SYGVKD is the CDR2. V lost 2 bases and J lost 2 bases; the stretch between them is 16 bases long. The chain joins TRBV10-3 to TRBJ1-3, and perhaps TRBD1 as D gene, on 6 matching bases. The receptor was isolated from a woman aged 40 to 50 with acute COVID-19. Sample: PBMCs or T cells enriched from blood (not recorded which). The bases are TGTGCCATCAGTGAGCTGGACAGAGCTGTCGCTGGAAACACCATATATTTT. Translated, this is CAISELDRAVAGNTIYF.